This T cell receptor beta chain was observed in a study of CD8 T cells in Susac syndrome (dated by TCRdb to about 2019). Concerning the study at large: Of the Susac syndrome patients who were sequenced, over five had clinically active disease and eight were in clinical remission. At blood withdrawal, Susac syndrome patients were therapy-naive, treated with corticosteroids (with IVIg additionally given to some), or treated with IVIg alone. The study used repertoire sequencing to test whether antigen drove CD8+ T cell activation and differentiation in Susac syndrome.

Remarks on this clonotype: No cognate antigen has been identified for it. Base quality data are lacking; no much larger clone is found one base away.

RNA was extracted with the RNeasy kit and roughly 0.45 to 1 ug was reverse transcribed using random hexamers. The immunoSEQ multiplex PCR assay, covering 54 Vbeta and 13 Jbeta segments, was used to amplify TCR beta CDR3 regions. Bias from PCR amplification was corrected by using a synthetic template baseline for primer optimization and for computational correction. The published analysis was carried out like this. Only productive sequences were kept, with reads annotated to V, D and J genes according to IMGT and analyzed in immunoSEQ Analyzer. Clonality was calculated as one minus the Shannon entropy normalized by log2 of the number of productive unique sequences. Public and private clones were assessed among the 100 most prevalent clones of each patient and control. Clones were defined as Susac-specific if absent from the healthy and MS cohorts, from more than 900 published viral clones and from other ImmuneACCESS disease sequences. TCRdb applied fastp at Q25 and MiXCR to the public reads, then kept only in-frame beta chains. Each entry merges the rows of one CDR3 protein and shows their most common DNA and genes. These V and J calls originate from TCRdb's pipeline instead of the authors' own analysis. This sample holds 160,000 or so distinct CDR3 sequences; around 96% were observed only once. 0.16% of the sample is taken by the ten largest.

CDR1 is given as SGDLS and CDR2 as YYNGEE, both from the germline V gene. V was cut back by 0 bases and J by 2 bases, leaving a gap of 9 bases between them. From cysteine to phenylalanine, the CDR3 is 14 amino acids long. Only the CDR3 region is kept as DNA, spanning 42 bases read in frame from base 1. Paper-wide results and their limitations: The TCR sequencing and HLA analysis was acknowledged to have included a relatively small number of individuals. The CD4+ T cell repertoire of patients with Susac syndrome showed no detectable clonal expansion.

Peripheral blood CD8+ and CD4+ T cells from healthy donors, Susac syndrome patients and multiple sclerosis patients were profiled by high-throughput TCR beta sequencing. Susac syndrome patients met recently defined diagnostic criteria for definite or probable disease. Bulk CD8+ and CD4+ T cells were purified by magnetic negative isolation, whereas CD8+ TEMRA cells were enriched by FACS. Blood was collected in EDTA tubes and processed within 24 hours, with PBMCs isolated through density gradient centrifugation. PBMCs intended for TCR sequencing were cryopreserved in liquid nitrogen and thawed later in a water bath at 37 degrees C. The sorted or isolated CD4+, CD8+ and CD8+ TEMRA cells reached a purity of at least 90%.

This receptor was identified in a human donor with Susac syndrome. In this chain, TRBV9 is recombined with TRBJ2-7; 5 matching bases give a weak D call of TRBD1. The sequenced sample consisted of CD4+ T cells from PBMCs. The DNA sequence is TGTGCCAGCAGCGTAGCGGTGACAGCCTACGAGCAGTACTTC. Its protein is CASSVAVTAYEQYF.